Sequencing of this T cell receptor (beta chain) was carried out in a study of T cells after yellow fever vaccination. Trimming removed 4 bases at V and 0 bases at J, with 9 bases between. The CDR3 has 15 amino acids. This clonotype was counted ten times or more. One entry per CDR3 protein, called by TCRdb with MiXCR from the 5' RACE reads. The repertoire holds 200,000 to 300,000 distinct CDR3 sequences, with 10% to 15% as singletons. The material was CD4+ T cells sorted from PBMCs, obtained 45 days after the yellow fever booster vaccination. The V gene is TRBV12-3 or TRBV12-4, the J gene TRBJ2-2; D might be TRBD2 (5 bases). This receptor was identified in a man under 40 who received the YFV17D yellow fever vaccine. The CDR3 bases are TGTGCCAGCAGTTCCCCCGGGGCGAACACCGGGGAGCTGTTTTTT. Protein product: CASSSPGANTGELFF.